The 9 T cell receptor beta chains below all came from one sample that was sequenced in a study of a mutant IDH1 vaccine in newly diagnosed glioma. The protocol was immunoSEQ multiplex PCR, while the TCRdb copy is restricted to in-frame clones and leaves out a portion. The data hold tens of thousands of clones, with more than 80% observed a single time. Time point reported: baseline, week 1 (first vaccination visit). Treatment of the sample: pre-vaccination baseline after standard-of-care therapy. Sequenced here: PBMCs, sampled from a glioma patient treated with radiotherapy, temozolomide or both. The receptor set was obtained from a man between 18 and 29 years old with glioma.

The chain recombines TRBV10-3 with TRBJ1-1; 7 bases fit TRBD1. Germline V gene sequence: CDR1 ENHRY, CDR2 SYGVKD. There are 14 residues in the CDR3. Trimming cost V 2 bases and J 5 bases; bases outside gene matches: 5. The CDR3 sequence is CAISEGRGPTEAFF. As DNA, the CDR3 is TGTGCCATCAGTGAGGGGAGGGGGCCTACTGAAGCTTTCTTT.

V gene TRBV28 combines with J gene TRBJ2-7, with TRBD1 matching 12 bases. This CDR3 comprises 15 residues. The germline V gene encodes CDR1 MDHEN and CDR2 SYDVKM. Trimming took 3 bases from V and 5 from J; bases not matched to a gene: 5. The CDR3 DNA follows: TGTGCCAGCAGTTTTTCCGGGACAGGGGGCGACGAGCAGTACTTC. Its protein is CASSFSGTGGDEQYF.

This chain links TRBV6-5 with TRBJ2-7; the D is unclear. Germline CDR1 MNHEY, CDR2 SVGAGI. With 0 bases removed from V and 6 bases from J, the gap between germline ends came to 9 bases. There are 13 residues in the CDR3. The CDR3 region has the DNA TGTGCCAGCAGTTACTCGCCCCAGGCCGAGCAGTACTTC. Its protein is CASSYSPQAEQYF.

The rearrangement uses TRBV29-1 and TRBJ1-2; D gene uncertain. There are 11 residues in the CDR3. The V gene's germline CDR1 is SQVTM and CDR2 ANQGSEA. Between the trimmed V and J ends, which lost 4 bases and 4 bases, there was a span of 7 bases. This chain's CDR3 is CSVAPTYGYTF. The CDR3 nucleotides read TGCAGCGTTGCTCCCACCTATGGCTACACCTTC.

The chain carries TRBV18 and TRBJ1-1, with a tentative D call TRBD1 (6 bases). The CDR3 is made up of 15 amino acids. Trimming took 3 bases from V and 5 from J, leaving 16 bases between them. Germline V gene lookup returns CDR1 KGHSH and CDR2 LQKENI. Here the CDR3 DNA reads TGTGCCAGCTCACCTCTTAGGGGGGGTGTGACTGAAGCTTTCTTT. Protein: CASSPLRGGVTEAFF.

The CDR3 here is CSVQDRYEQYF. CDR3 DNA sequence: TGCAGCGTTCAGGACAGGTACGAGCAGTACTTC. J is TRBJ2-7 and V is TRBV29-1; TRBD1 matches at 7 bases. In germline, CDR1 is SQVTM, CDR2 ANQGSEA. CDR3 length: 11 residues. Unmatched junction bases numbered 2, after V lost 5 bases and J lost 4 bases.

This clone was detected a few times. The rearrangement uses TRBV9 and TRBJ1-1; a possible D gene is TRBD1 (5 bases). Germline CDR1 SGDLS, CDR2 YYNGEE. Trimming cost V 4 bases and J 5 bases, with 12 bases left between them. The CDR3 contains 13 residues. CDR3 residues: CASSQGGVTEAFF. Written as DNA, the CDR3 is TGTGCCAGCAGCCAAGGAGGGGTAACTGAAGCTTTCTTT.

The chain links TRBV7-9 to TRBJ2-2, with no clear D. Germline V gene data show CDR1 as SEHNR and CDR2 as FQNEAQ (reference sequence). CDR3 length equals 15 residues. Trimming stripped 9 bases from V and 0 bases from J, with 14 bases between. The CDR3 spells CARGSPLANTGELFF. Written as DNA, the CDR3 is TGTGCCAGAGGATCACCGCTCGCGAACACCGGGGAGCTGTTTTTT.

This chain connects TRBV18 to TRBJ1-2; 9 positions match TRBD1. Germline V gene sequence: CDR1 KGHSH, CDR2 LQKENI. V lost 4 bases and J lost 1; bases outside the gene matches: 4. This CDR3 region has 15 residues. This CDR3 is CASSLGTGINYGYTF. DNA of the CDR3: TGTGCCAGCTCACTAGGGACAGGGATTAACTATGGCTACACCTTC.